The entry that follows covers one TCR beta chain sequence. Profiled with immunoSEQ multiplex PCR; TCRdb holds only in-frame clones, not every one. This sample has roughly 1,800,000 clones; approximately 95% occur once, and the top ten carry less than 1.5%. Naive CD8 isolation took CD45RO-negative cells positively selected for CCR7 and excluded terminally differentiated effector memory CD45RA+ cells. This sample was included in a study of shared clonotypes between healthy human individuals. The V segment lost 4 bases and the J segment 5 bases; nucleotides outside the gene matches: 2. There are 13 residues in the CDR3. In germline, CDR1 is MGHRA, CDR2 YSYEKL.

This sequence originates from a man aged 18 to 29 in good health. Sequences were obtained from naive CD8+ T cells sorted from blood. The chain joins TRBV4-1 to TRBJ1-5, with 7 nucleotides matching TRBD1. The CDR3 coding sequence is TGCGCCAGCAGCCTCCAGGGGGATCAGCCCCAGCATTTT. Its translation: CASSLQGDQPQHF.